This T cell receptor beta chain stems from a study of T-cell reconstitution after alpha-beta-depleted transplantation in children. General study points: Elevated TCRbeta diversity at day 60 was traced, in some patients, to surviving recipient T cells and thymic progenitors.

Comments on this clonotype: As yet, its antigen is unknown.

Using unique molecular identifiers, the investigators prepared the TCRbeta library. TCRdb analysed the PCR reads with MiXCR anew, one entry per CDR3 protein. Here the sample spans approximately 15,000 distinct CDR3 sequences, 7.7% being singletons. CDR1 DFQATT and CDR2 SNEGSKA come from the germline V gene (reference sequence). The germline V and J ends were trimmed by 2 bases and 3 bases, with 9 bases remaining between them. The CDR3 has 13 amino acids. The sequence derives from a boy in the first two years of life who had a stem cell transplant for Wiskott-Aldrich syndrome, so the T cells may come from the graft donor. V and J are TRBV20-1 and TRBJ2-3; unclear D gene. The sequenced sample was PBMCs, mostly from graft donor cells, obtained 60 days after TCRalphabeta/CD19-depleted stem cell transplant. CDR3 nucleotides: TGCAGTGCTAGAATGGTAGCAACAGATACGCAGTATTTT. Residues: CSARMVATDTQYF.